This T cell receptor beta chain originates from a study of cytomegalovirus exposure and HLA in healthy donors. Study results and caveats: Links to common viral pathogens appeared, in a later analysis, for several of the most significant clusters.

Regarding this clone: Its antigen remains unidentified.

This CDR3 is 12 amino acids long. V gave up 6 bases and J gave up 11 bases, with 16 bases separating them. Germline V CDR1 and CDR2: LNHDA, SQIVND (reference sequence). Primers included in the PCR were 60 Vbeta and 13 Jbeta primers. TCRdb's copy holds only in-frame clones and misses some; the assay was immunoSEQ multiplex PCR. The sample comprises some 130,000 clones, more than 70% of which are singletons, and less than 1.5% rests with the top ten. The chain is built from TRBV19 and TRBJ1-1, with D tentatively TRBD1 (5 bases). The material sequenced was PBMCs. This TCR derives from a male donor in good health and CMV-seropositive. CDR3 in amino acids: CASRQGGHPAFF. The CDR3 region has the DNA TGTGCCAGTAGGCAGGGTGGTCATCCGGCTTTCTTT.